The entry that follows covers one T cell receptor beta chain sequence. A much larger clone differs by one base, so this may be a read error. Given the absence of the conserved phenylalanine or tryptophan at the CDR3 end, a read error is likely. This specimen belongs to a study of Graves' ophthalmopathy and Graves' hyperthyroidism. The authors amplified TCR beta CDR3 regions from RNA transcripts. An opening RT-PCR round employed HTBI primers and preceded a second-round multiplex PCR. Via MiXCR, TCRdb re-called the multiplex PCR reads, giving one row per CDR3 protein. The sample holds around 590,000 distinct CDR3 sequences, about 35% seen once. V was cut by 5 bases and J by 3 bases, with 20 bases left in between. This CDR3 comprises 17 residues. Per germline, CDR1 SGHVS and CDR2 FNYEAQ.

Material for sequencing was peripheral blood or thyroid tissue (not recorded which). The clonotype originates from an adult man with Graves' hyperthyroidism. The rearrangement uses TRBV7-6 and TRBJ1-5, with D possibly matching TRBD1 (6 bases). The CDR3 nucleotides are TGTGCCAGCAGCCCGATTATTACAGGGTCATTCAATCAGCCCCAGCATCTT. This translates into CASSPIITGSFNQPQHL.